In its sample, the clone carrying this T cell receptor beta chain was seen a few times. What it recognizes is unknown. Gene names follow the mouse nomenclature. Read coverage stops 1 residue before the CDR3 terminus; the germline J gene supplies the remainder. These data belong to a study of tissue T cells after allogeneic stem cell transplantation. The CDR3 totals 16 residues. V shed 5 bases and J 0 bases; nucleotides not matched to a gene: 4. CDR1 is FNHDT and CDR2 is SITEND in the germline V gene (reference sequence). Sequencing of TCRbeta CDR3 at survey depth gave sequences and template counts. Measured with immunoSEQ multiplex PCR; TCRdb has only the in-frame clones, and not every one. Of about 17,000 clones in the sample, roughly 72% are singletons; the top ten hold over 0.85%. Study outcomes and limitations: Within patients, tissue anatomy strongly shaped TCR repertoire composition. Blood and spleen captured only part of the tissue TCR repertoire. Across patients, clones rarely overlapped, yet motif clusters were shared tissue-specifically.

The rearrangement uses TRBV19 and TRBJ2-4; 12 nucleotides match TRBD2. Sequencing input: spleen. The TCR was taken from a female BALB/c mouse in good health. MHC haplotype here: H2-d. CDR3 sequence: CASSGDWGVSQNTLYF. The part of the CDR3 DNA that was read is TGTGCCAGCAGCGGGGACTGGGGGGTTAGTCAAAACACCTTGTAC.